This paragraph covers one T cell receptor beta chain sequence. Its antigen has not been determined. Base qualities are missing; no much larger clone stands one base away. This record comes from a study of cytomegalovirus exposure and HLA in healthy donors (dated by TCRdb to about 2017). For the wider study: In an earlier analysis of some 550 of the donors, about 260 Gb of sequence data and 90 million to 130 million unique TCR beta sequences from 180 million or so T cells were reported. Donor age, sex, ethnicity and CMV serostatus were compiled alongside the repertoire data. Genome-wide SNP genotypes for about 65% of the roughly 700 donors were used in a later genetic analysis, which treated that subset as a discovery cohort. The number of typed donors differed by locus: about 629-640 for A, B, C, DRB1 and DQB1; 500 to 550 for DQA1; around 580 for DPA1; and about 470 for DPB1. The T cell repertoires of some 700 subjects were profiled by immunosequencing and related to cytomegalovirus serostatus. Of the 300 to 450 genotyped donors, less than 90% were placed in the genetic ancestry cluster associated with self-reported Caucasian donors. Among around 400 genotyped donors of the cohort, an average of approximately 240,000 unique TCR beta nucleotide sequences was sequenced per donor, of which about 18% were non-productive. All discovery cohort repertoires had been generated on a single sequencing platform. In addition to the first cohort of around 670 subjects, a separate validation cohort of some 120 different subjects was used. Rather than using new phenotypic data, the later analysis identified candidate immune exposures from TCR beta sequences and from how often those sequences occurred across donors. Roughly 300 gigabases of sequencing data and tens of millions of unique TCR sequences were included in an early release covering roughly 600 HLA-typed donors. An earlier analysis of some 500 of the donors used high-throughput TCR beta sequencing to judge whether each TCR beta V gene segment behaved as functional or pseudogenic. Several DR-DQ haplotypes were handled as single units for association and clustering, since linkage in the cohort was strong. In a later analysis, previously published TCR beta repertoires from 670 or so donors were re-analyzed and high-resolution HLA genotyping was added so that TCR occurrence patterns could be studied. The study combined high-throughput TCR immunosequencing, statistical association of individual TCRs with disease status, and machine learning to predict cytomegalovirus infection status. The study was designed to test whether signatures of past pathogen exposure could be identified by cataloging public T cell receptors. HLA typing covered class I and class II loci at four-digit resolution.

The cohort consisted of approximately 670 healthy bone marrow donors. At the time of sampling, all cohort members were nominally healthy, though unrecorded immune exposures were likely present. The donor was CMV seropositive and belonged to the group of a few hundred seropositive cohort members. A peripheral blood sample was collected from each donor, and TCR beta sequencing was performed on peripheral blood mononuclear cells. Genomic DNA extraction from the blood cell samples was performed with the Qiagen DNeasy Blood Extraction Kit. The V end gives up 3 bases and the J end 7 bases, leaving 7 bases in the junction not matched to a gene. The CDR3 measures 16 amino acids from cysteine to phenylalanine. The read is trimmed to its CDR3 DNA, 48 bases read in frame from base 1. CDR1 is given as MGHDK and CDR2 as SYGVNS, both from the germline V gene. Receptors were amplified or captured by the immunoSEQ multiplex PCR assay. For the multiplex PCR, a mixture combining 60 forward primers for TCR Vbeta segments and 13 reverse primers for TCR Jbeta segments was used. The CDR3 region of rearranged TCR beta genes was amplified from genomic DNA by a multiplex PCR assay. The amplified TCR beta libraries were sequenced on the Illumina HiSeq System as 87-base-pair reads. The authors' analysis ran thus. A later analysis counted tens of millions of unique TCR beta chains across the 640 or so repertoires, and some 12 million of these chains were shared by at least two donors. Raw reads were error-corrected and collapsed into unique sequences with a nearest-neighbor algorithm that merged closely related sequences to remove PCR and sequencing errors. To assign V, D and J gene segments, CDR3 sequences were aligned to IMGT reference sequences. For a sequence to be retained, a match of at least six nucleotides was required to both a V gene segment and a J gene segment. A rearrangement was called productive if the CDR3 had no stop codons and remained in frame with V and J, and every other rearrangement was called non-productive. Following IMGT convention, CDR3 was defined as the stretch from the second conserved V-encoded cysteine to the conserved J-encoded phenylalanine. In an earlier analysis of more than 550 of the donors, sequences lacking an unambiguous match to a single V gene segment were excluded. In an earlier analysis of approximately 590 of the donors, a V segment was called functional when productive rearrangements were above 56.7%, and segregating when the standard deviation between donors exceeded 5%. A statistical classification framework was built to diagnose cytomegalovirus status from the catalog of TCR beta chain sequences. A later analysis assigned V and J genes by comparing TCR nucleotide sequences with IMGT/GENE-DB human TR gene sequences. The TCRdist pipeline was used in a later analysis to assign CDR3 sequences and most-parsimonious VDJ recombination scenarios. In a later analysis, each TCR beta chain was defined by its CDR3 amino acid sequence together with its V-gene family, and reads without a unique V-gene family were excluded. In a later analysis, a few hundred highly shared, low-generation-probability nucleotide sequences were removed to address suspected cross-contamination and a sequencing artifact. For each public chain, a later analysis derived a clonal expansion index from normalized ranks of inferred template counts within each repertoire. A later analysis computed generation probabilities with a VDJ recombination model fitted to out-of-frame rearrangements, and checked the results against IGoR. In a later analysis, hypergeometric tests were used to score TCR-TCR, TCR-HLA and TCR-CMV co-occurrence, with a repertoire-size bias correction applied to TCR pairs. A later analysis estimated false discovery rates by permuting HLA or CMV assignments 20 times. In a later analysis, co-occurring TCRs were grouped using DBSCAN, with TCRdist sequence similarity added in when clustering inside HLA-allele-positive subsets. Repertoires with fewer than 30,000 or more than 120,000 public chains were left out of co-occurrence clustering, as were a handful of repertoires with anomalous nucleotide sharing. What TCRdb holds here is the immuneACCESS table cut down to in-frame rearrangements. Part of the clones is not present; checked against another copy, under half of the missing clones reflect an unresolved V gene, and the others are unexplained. V, J and clone size derive from that table, while D and trimming were established from the DNA sequence. This sample is represented by roughly 120,000 clones; roughly 70% of them were singletons. Clones ranked in the top ten supply around a tenth of the sample.

The full study reports these points: In an earlier analysis of more than 500 of the donors, most TCR beta V segments appeared in productive rearrangements about 90% or about 30% of the time, broadly matching IMGT annotations. Correlated functional status among segregating V segments might reflect linkage disequilibrium, but an unknown experimental factor could not be ruled out. Sequencing depth was assumed to be roughly uniform across donors in the presence/absence analyses, though that assumption may not hold. While some public TCRs were present in many individuals, most TCR sequences turned up only very rarely across donors. A later genetic analysis associated a missense DCLRE1C variant with V-gene and J-gene trimming of TCR beta chains, and an independent cohort replicated the association. Only TCR beta chains were sequenced in this cohort, and the absence of alpha or paired-chain data limited detectable features. In a later analysis, several top co-occurrence clusters were reported to appear linked to parvovirus B19, influenza, CMV and Epstein-Barr virus. The earlier analysis of about 600 of the donors excluded roughly 16 rarely observed V segments, including chromosome 9 orphons, because counts were too low. A cluster of highly shared sequence variants was judged likely to represent a technical artifact of the sequencing pipeline. When HLA alleles, especially DR and DQ, strongly co-occurred, attributing TCR associations to individual alleles was difficult. HLA typing was unavailable for some donors at each locus, so association tests used only the typed subset. The 87-base-pair reads could not distinguish some IMGT-functional V segments, including TRBV6-2 and TRBV6-3, so those segments were excluded. According to a later analysis, TCR association rates differed among HLA loci, with DRB1 alleles showing the most associated TCRs and HLA-C alleles showing the fewest. A further reported finding was that TCR beta sequences accurately predicted the HLA-A and HLA-B alleles for most subjects in the first cohort. A later analysis associated around 16,000 TCR beta sequences with specific HLA alleles at a false discovery rate of 0.05. In vitro tests confirmed that a few of the cytomegalovirus-associated TCR beta chains recognize cytomegalovirus antigens. In a later analysis, HLA-associated TCR beta chains showed more clonal expansion and lower generation probabilities than non-associated chains that were equally common. The only immune exposure information available for the cohort was CMV serostatus. According to the authors, the approach could potentially be generalized to other disease states and immunological phenotypes. In both the original and validation cohorts, the classifier was reported to diagnose cytomegalovirus status with high specificity and sensitivity. In a later analysis, most CMV-associated TCR beta chains were found to appear HLA-restricted, with HLA associations seemingly driven largely by CMV exposure. Compared with the approximately 720-donor mean, donors in an Asian-associated ancestry cluster had fewer N-insertions in productive TCRs, according to a later genetic analysis. A total of some 180 TCR beta chains were listed by the study as associated with cytomegalovirus.

The origin of this receptor is a woman aged 45-59 years in good health and CMV-seropositive. The sequencing sample was made of PBMCs. Rearrangement joined TRBV25-1 to TRBJ2-1, and 12 bases in between align with TRBD2. The nucleotide sequence reads TGTGCCAGCAGTGATTCCCTAGCGGGGGGGCAAAATGAGCAGTTCTTC. It translates to CASSDSLAGGQNEQFF.